This note documents a single T cell receptor beta chain sequence. Its antigen is not known. The germline V gene encodes CDR1 SGHDT and CDR2 YYEEEE. The length of the CDR3 is 18 residues. The data were obtained in a study of T cells expressing NK-cell markers. Study-wide background: Sequenced donors, eight in total, included seven who were HCMV-seropositive and one who was seronegative. Study-level findings and limits: Nothing established the HCMV specificity of expanded NKG2C+ T cell clones. As a fraction of CD8+ T cells, dominant NKG2C+ clonotypes reached about 1.0-7.5% in six donors.

TCRdb re-called the 5' RACE reads and catalogs CDR3 proteins one per entry, DNA excluded. The record lists hundreds of thousands of distinct CDR3 sequences, of which the ten most abundant hold 3.5% to 4.5%. V usage is TRBV5-6 and J usage is TRBJ2-1. Sequencing was carried out using blood T cells: a sorted CD56 or NKG2C T cell subset, CD4+ or CD8+ T cells, or bulk PBMC T cells (not recorded which). This TCR was sampled from a man between 18 and 35 years old in good health. This chain's CDR3 is CASSLFLSARSSYNEQFF. Variable domain in full (rest from reference TRBV5-6 and TRBJ2-1): DAGVTQSPTHLIKTRGQQVTLRCSPKSGHDTVSWYQQALGQGPQFIFQYYEEEERQRGNFPDRFSGHQFPNYSSELNVNALLLGDSALYLCASSLFLSARSSYNEQFFGPGTRLTVL.